Reported below is one T cell receptor (beta chain). Its specific antigen is unknown. Base-call qualities are not available, and no considerably larger clone is one nucleotide away. The cohort comprised fewer than 35 patients with locally advanced or metastatic urothelial carcinoma treated at Memorial Sloan Kettering on a trial protocol. Peripheral blood mononuclear cells were collected pretreatment and during treatment, with between 1 and 8 total time points per patient. The Qiagen DNeasy Blood extraction kit was used to purify genomic DNA from total PBMCs and from tumor samples. PBMCs were collected pretreatment and during treatment and were isolated and stored as previously described. This entry comes from a study of PD-L1 blockade in urothelial cancer (dated by TCRdb to about 2017). Regarding the research as a whole: Every patient began therapy in about 2014 and was given atezolizumab 1,200 mg intravenously every 3 weeks. About 90% of the 29 patients were males with bladder-origin urothelial cancer, and about 65% of the roughly 30 reported a prior smoking history. TCR sequencing covered pretreatment tumor samples and matched, serially collected peripheral blood taken before and after atezolizumab treatment. In the same patients, whole exome sequencing and RNA sequencing of pretreatment tumors were performed in addition to TCR sequencing. Blood samples were analyzed 3 weeks after the start of treatment (second dose) and 6 weeks after the start of treatment. Patients had an ECOG performance status of 0 or 1 and had received between 0 and 3 prior chemotherapy regimens. Around 29 patients had pretreatment blood TCR-seq, about 25 had at least one posttreatment blood collection, and about 25 had tumor TCR-seq. Durable clinical benefit was defined as a progression-free survival longer than 6 months, and TCR features were additionally tested against progression-free survival and overall survival. Blood samples gave a median of about 130,000 T cells and approximately 81,000 unique TCRs, with a median clonality of 0.080. The study, an exploratory multi-omic analysis, examined somatic, immune and clinical correlates of response to PD-L1 blockade with atezolizumab in urothelial cancer. Roughly 9 patients reached durable clinical benefit, while about 19 patients did not. What the authors observed across the whole study: Because the sample size was small (n = 29) and many of the analyses were exploratory, the results are meant to be hypothesis-generating. Patients with durable benefit showed greater expansion of tumor-associated TCR clones in peripheral blood 3 weeks after starting treatment (n of about 20, p = 0.022). A pretreatment peripheral blood TCR clonality below the median was linked to improved progression-free and overall survival.

To estimate absolute template abundance from read counts, synthetic TCR analog templates were spiked into each PCR. TCRbeta CDR3 regions were amplified from genomic DNA with bias-controlled V and J gene primers using the immunoSEQ assay. Sequencing of rearranged TCRbeta segments was performed at approximately 20X coverage. Per the authors' processing: Sequencing errors were corrected by clustering, and CDR3s were annotated against IMGT so that V, D and J genes could be assigned. Downstream analyses used only productive TCRbeta rearrangements, leaving out any out-of-frame or stop-codon sequences. Clonality was calculated as one minus the Shannon entropy normalized by the log of the number of unique productive sequences. Fisher's exact test with Benjamini-Hochberg correction, using a cutoff of adjusted p below 0.01, was how clones that differed between time points or between blood and tumor were identified. In TCRdb, the immuneACCESS table is reduced to in-frame sequences with V and J assigned. These tables do not hold every clone; where another copy was compared, an unresolved V gene accounts for under half, and the others remain unexplained. The DNA was the basis for D and trimming; V, J and clone size are from that table. The sample table contains more than 75,000 clones; only one count was recorded for 90% to 95% of them. The top ten hold roughly 9.4% of the sample.

The source of this sequence is a man between 60 and 75 years old with urothelial cancer. Sequencing was performed on PBMCs, taken around atezolizumab (anti-PD-L1) treatment.

The nucleotides are TGTGCCAGCAGTAGGGGCGGTGGCGGGGAGCTGTTTTTT. Its protein product is CASSRGGGGELFF. This chain is built from TRBV2 and TRBJ2-2, and possibly TRBD1, on 5 matching bases. The CDR3 holds 13 amino acids from the cysteine to the phenylalanine. The read is trimmed to its CDR3 DNA, 39 bases read in frame from base 1. Relative to germline, V is 5 bases shorter and J is 7 bases shorter, with 11 bases between their ends. The CDR1 and CDR2 encoded by the germline V gene are SNHLY and FYNNEI.